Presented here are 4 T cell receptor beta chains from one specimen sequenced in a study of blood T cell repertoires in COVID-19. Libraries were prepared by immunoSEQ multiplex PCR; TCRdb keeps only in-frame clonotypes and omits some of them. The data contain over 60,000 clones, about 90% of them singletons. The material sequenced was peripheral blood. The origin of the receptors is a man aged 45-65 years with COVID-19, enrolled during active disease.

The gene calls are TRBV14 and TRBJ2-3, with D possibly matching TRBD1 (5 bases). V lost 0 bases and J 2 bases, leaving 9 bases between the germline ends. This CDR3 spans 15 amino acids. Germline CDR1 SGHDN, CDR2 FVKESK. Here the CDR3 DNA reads TGTGCCAGCAGCCAAGATATGGGGCCCACAGATACGCAGTATTTT. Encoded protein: CASSQDMGPTDTQYF.

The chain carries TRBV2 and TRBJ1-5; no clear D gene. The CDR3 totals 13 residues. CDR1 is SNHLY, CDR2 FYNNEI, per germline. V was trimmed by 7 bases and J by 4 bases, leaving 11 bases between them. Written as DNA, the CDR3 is TGTGCCAGCAAGGGTTGGGAGAATCAGCCCCAGCATTTT. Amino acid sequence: CASKGWENQPQHF.

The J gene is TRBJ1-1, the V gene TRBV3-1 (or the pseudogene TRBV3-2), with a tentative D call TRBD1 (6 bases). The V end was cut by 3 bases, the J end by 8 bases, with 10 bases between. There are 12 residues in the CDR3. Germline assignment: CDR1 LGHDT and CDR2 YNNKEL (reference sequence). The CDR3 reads CASSHGGPEAFF. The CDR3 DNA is TGTGCCAGCAGCCACGGGGGGCCGGAAGCTTTCTTT.

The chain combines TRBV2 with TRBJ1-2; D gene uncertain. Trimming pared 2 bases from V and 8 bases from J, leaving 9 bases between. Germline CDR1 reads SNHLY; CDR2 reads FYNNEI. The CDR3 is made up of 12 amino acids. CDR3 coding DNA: TGTGCCAGCAGTGAACCAGTGAACGGCTACACCTTC. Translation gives CASSEPVNGYTF.